This paragraph reports one T cell receptor (beta chain). Its antigen is unknown. V dropped 2 bases and J dropped 1 base, with 5 bases sitting between them. Per germline, CDR1 MDHEN and CDR2 SYDVKM. The CDR3 has 14 residues. With 60 Vbeta and 13 Jbeta primers, the PCR was carried out. Some clones are missing from TCRdb's copy, which holds only in-frame ones; the method was immunoSEQ multiplex PCR. The sample holds approximately 100,000 clones; about 74% are singletons and the top ten take approximately 16%. The sample originates from a study of cytomegalovirus exposure and HLA in healthy donors. Study-wide findings and caveats: Fewer N-insertions (relative to the approximately 700-donor mean) were reportedly seen in an Asian-associated ancestry cluster in a later analysis. In a later analysis, at a false discovery rate of 0.05, 17,000 or so TCR beta sequences were associated with HLA alleles. Later analysis indicated greater clonal expansion among HLA-associated TCR beta chains than among equally common other chains.

This chain uses TRBV28 with TRBJ1-4; D is undetermined. The clonotype originates from a man between 60 and 75 years old in good health and CMV-seropositive. The source material was PBMCs. CDR3 amino acids: CASSLVRTNEKLFF. CDR3 sequence (DNA): TGTGCCAGCAGTTTAGTCAGAACTAATGAAAAACTGTTTTTT.